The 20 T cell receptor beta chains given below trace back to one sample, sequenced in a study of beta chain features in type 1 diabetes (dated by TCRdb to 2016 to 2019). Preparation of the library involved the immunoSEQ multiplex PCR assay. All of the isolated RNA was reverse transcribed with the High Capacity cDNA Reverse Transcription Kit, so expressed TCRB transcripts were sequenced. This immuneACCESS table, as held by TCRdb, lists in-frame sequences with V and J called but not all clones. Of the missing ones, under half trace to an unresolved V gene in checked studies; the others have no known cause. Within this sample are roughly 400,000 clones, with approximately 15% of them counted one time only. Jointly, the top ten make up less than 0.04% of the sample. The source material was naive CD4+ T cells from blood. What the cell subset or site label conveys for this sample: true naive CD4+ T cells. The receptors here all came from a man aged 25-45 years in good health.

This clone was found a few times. The CDR3: CASSMLGMAKNIQYF. CDR3 in DNA: TGTGCCAGTAGTATGCTGGGAATGGCCAAAAACATTCAGTACTTC. The chain employs TRBV19 and TRBJ2-4; D unclear. In germline, CDR1 is LNHDA, CDR2 SQIVND (reference sequence). This CDR3 is built from 15 residues. V was trimmed by 3 bases and J by 1 base, leaving 10 bases between them.

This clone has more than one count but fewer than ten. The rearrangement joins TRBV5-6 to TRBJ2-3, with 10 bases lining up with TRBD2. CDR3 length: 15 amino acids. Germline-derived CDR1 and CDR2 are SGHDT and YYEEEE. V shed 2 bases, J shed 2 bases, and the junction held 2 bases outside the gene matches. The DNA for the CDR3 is TGTGCCAGCAGCTTAGCGGGGGGGCCCACAGATACGCAGTATTTT. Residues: CASSLAGGPTDTQYF.

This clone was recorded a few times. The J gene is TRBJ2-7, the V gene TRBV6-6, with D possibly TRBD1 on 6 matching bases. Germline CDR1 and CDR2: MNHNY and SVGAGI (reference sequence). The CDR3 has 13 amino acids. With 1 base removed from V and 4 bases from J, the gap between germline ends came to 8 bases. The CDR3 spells CASSYYGTYEQYV. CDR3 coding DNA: TGTGCCAGCAGTTACTACGGGACATACGAGCAGTACGTC.

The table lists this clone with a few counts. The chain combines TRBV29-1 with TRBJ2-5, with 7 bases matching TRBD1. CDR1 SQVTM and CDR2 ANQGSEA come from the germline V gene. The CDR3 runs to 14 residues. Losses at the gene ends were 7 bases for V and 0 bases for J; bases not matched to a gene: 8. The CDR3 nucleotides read TGCAGCGCCTGGGGACAGAAGTACCAAGAGACCCAGTACTTC. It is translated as CSAWGQKYQETQYF.

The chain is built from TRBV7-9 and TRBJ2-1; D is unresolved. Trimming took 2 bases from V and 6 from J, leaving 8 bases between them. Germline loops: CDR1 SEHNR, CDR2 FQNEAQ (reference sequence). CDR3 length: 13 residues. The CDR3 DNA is TGTGCCAGCAGCTTACCAGTTATCAATGAGCAGTTCTTC. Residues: CASSLPVINEQFF.

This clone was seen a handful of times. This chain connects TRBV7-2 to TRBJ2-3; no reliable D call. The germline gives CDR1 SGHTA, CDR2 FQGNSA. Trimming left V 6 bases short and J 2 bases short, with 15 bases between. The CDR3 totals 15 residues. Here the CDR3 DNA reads TGTGCCAGCAGATTGGCTGGGGTTATCACAGATACGCAGTATTTT. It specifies CASRLAGVITDTQYF.

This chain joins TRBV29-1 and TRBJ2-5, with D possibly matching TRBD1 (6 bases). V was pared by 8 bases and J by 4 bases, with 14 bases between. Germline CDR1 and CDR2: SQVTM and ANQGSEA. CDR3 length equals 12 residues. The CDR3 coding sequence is TGCAGCACTACAGGGAACGGAGAGACCCAGTACTTC. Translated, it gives CSTTGNGETQYF.

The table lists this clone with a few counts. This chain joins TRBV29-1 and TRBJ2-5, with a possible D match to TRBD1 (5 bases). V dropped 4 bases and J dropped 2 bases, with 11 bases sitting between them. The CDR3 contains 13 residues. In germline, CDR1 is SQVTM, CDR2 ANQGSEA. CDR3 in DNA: TGCAGCGTTGTAGGGGCCAGACAAGAGACCCAGTACTTC. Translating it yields CSVVGARQETQYF.

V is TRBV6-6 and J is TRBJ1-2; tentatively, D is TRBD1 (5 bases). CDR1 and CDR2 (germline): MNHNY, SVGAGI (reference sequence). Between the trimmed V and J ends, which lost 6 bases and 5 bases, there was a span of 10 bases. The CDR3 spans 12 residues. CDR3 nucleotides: TGTGCCAGCAGCAGGGACTATTATGGCTACACCTTC. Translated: CASSRDYYGYTF.

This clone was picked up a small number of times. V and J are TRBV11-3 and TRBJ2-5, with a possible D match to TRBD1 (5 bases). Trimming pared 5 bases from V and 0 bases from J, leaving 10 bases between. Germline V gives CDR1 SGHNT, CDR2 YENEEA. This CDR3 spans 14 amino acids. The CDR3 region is CASSIMTDQETQYF. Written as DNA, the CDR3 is TGTGCCAGCAGCATTATGACAGACCAAGAGACCCAGTACTTC.

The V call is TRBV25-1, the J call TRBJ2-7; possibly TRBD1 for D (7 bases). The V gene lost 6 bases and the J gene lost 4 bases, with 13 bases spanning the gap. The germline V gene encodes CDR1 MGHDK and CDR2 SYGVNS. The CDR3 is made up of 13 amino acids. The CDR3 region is CASSTGAGYEQYF. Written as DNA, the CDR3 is TGTGCCAGCAGCACAGGGGCGGGGTACGAGCAGTACTTC.

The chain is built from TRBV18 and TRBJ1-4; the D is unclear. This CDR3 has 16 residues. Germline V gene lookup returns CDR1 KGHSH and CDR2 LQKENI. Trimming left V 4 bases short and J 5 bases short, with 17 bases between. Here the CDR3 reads CASSLFTAGGNEKLFF. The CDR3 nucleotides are TGTGCCAGCTCACTCTTCACGGCTGGTGGAAATGAAAAACTGTTTTTT.

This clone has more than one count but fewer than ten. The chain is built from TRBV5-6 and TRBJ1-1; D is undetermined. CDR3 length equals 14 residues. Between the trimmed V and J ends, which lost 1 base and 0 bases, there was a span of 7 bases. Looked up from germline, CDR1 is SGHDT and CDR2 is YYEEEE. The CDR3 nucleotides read TGTGCCAGCAGCTTGCTGTGGGTGAACACTGAAGCTTTCTTT. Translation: CASSLLWVNTEAFF.

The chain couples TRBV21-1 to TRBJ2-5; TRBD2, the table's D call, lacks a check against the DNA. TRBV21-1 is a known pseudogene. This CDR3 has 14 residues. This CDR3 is CATRIQRRQETQYF. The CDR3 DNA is TGTGCCACCCGAATTCAGCGGAGACAAGAGACCCAGTACTTC.

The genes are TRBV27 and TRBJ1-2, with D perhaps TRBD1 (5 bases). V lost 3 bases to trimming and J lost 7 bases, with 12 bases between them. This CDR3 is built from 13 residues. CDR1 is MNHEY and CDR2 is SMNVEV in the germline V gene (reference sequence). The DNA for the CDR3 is TGTGCCAGCAGTTTCAGGGCCGGGAGTGGCTACACCTTC. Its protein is CASSFRAGSGYTF.

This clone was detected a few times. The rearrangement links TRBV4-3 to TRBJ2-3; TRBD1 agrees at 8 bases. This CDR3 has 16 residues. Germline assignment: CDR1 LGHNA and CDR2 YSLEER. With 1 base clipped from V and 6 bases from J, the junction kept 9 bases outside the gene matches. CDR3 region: CASSQGRTGLSDTQYF. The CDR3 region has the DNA TGCGCCAGCAGCCAAGGACGGACAGGGCTTTCGGATACGCAGTATTTT.

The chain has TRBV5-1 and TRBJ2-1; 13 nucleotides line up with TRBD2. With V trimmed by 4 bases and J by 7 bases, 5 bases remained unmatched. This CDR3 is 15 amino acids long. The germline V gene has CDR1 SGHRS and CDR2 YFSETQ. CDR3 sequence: CASSEGLAGVNEQFF. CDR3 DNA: TGCGCCAGCAGCGAAGGACTAGCGGGAGTTAATGAGCAGTTCTTC.

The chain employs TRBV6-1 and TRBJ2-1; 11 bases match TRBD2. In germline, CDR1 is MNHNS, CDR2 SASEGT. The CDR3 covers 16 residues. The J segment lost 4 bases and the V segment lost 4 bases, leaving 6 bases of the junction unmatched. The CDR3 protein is CASSATTSGMYNEQFF. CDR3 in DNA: TGTGCCAGCAGTGCTACGACTAGCGGGATGTACAATGAGCAGTTCTTC.

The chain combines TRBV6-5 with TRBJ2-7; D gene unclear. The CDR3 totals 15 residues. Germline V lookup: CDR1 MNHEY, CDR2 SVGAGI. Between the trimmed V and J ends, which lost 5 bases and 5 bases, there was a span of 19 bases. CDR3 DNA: TGTGCCAGCAGTAAAATAGCTCCGCAGTTCGACGAGCAGTACTTC. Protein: CASSKIAPQFDEQYF.

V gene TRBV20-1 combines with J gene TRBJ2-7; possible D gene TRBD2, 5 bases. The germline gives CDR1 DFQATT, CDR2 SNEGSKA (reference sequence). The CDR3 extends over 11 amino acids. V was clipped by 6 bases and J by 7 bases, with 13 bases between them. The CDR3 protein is CSAEDFGEQYV. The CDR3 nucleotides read TGCAGTGCGGAGGATTTCGGAGAGCAGTACGTC.